This is a list of T cell receptor beta chains from one sample in a study of T cells in Graves' hyperthyroidism and ophthalmopathy. TCRdb re-analysed the multiplex PCR reads in MiXCR, keeping a single row per CDR3 protein. In the table there are 490,000 or so distinct CDR3 sequences, 46% of which are singletons. Sequenced input: peripheral blood or thyroid tissue (not recorded which). Every receptor here comes from an adult woman with Graves' disease, either hyperthyroidism or ophthalmopathy (not recorded which). Both conserved end residues are part of each CDR3. A D gene is named only where the DNA matches it firmly. The size of a clone is reported for some rows only, either as once, few or many, or as a class for expanded clones.

clone_size: -; j_call: TRBJ2-5; v_call: TRBV29-1; d_call: TRBD2; cdr3_nt: TGCAGCCGGCGGACAGGGACTAGCGGGAGGGAAGAGACCCAGTACTTC; cdr3_aa: CSRRTGTSGREETQYF
clone_size: many; j_call: TRBJ2-7; v_call: TRBV7-9; d_call: -; cdr3_nt: TGTGCCAGCAGCCAGGGGACAACCTACGAGCAGTACTTC; cdr3_aa: CASSQGTTYEQYF
clone_size: many; j_call: TRBJ2-2; v_call: TRBV12-3/TRBV12-4; d_call: TRBD1; cdr3_nt: TGTGCCAGCAGCCTTCGGACAGGGCAGCTGTTTTTT; cdr3_aa: CASSLRTGQLFF
clone_size: few; j_call: TRBJ2-7; v_call: TRBV3-1; d_call: TRBD2; cdr3_nt: TGTGCCAGCAGCCAACGGGAGGGCCGGGACGAGCAGTACTTC; cdr3_aa: CASSQREGRDEQYF
clone_size: few; j_call: TRBJ2-1; v_call: TRBV7-2; d_call: TRBD2; cdr3_nt: TGTGCCAGCAGTTTTGGACTAGCGGGGTCGCCTTGGAATGAGCAGTTCTTC; cdr3_aa: CASSFGLAGSPWNEQFF
clone_size: many; j_call: TRBJ1-1; v_call: TRBV5-1; d_call: -; cdr3_nt: TGCGCCAGCAGCCTTCGGGACGTGAACACTGAAGCTTTCTTT; cdr3_aa: CASSLRDVNTEAFF
clone_size: few; j_call: TRBJ1-4; v_call: TRBV6-8; d_call: -; cdr3_nt: TGTGCCAGCAGTTACTCAATAGGGACTGGAGAAAAACTGTTTTTT; cdr3_aa: CASSYSIGTGEKLFF
clone_size: -; j_call: TRBJ2-5; v_call: TRBV11-2; d_call: TRBD2; cdr3_nt: TGTGCCAGCAGCTTAGTTCCGGGACTAGGTGTGGAGACCCAGTACTTC; cdr3_aa: CASSLVPGLGVETQYF
clone_size: -; j_call: TRBJ1-6; v_call: TRBV25-1; d_call: -; cdr3_nt: TGTGCCAGCAGTGACTTGTTGCCGGGGACGGCTTTCGGGAAGCCCCTCCACTTT; cdr3_aa: CASSDLLPGTAFGKPLHF
clone_size: few; j_call: TRBJ1-6; v_call: TRBV9; d_call: -; cdr3_nt: TGTGCCAGCACCTACACCGGTGGGGGCGGTTCACCCCTCCACTTT; cdr3_aa: CASTYTGGGGSPLHF
clone_size: -; j_call: TRBJ1-2; v_call: TRBV24-1; d_call: -; cdr3_nt: TGTGCCACCAGTCCCAGAGGGTACGGCTATGGCTACACCTTC; cdr3_aa: CATSPRGYGYGYTF
clone_size: -; j_call: TRBJ2-7; v_call: TRBV7-9; d_call: TRBD1; cdr3_nt: TGTGCCAGCAGCCACCGGGACAGGTCCACCTACGAGCAGTACTTC; cdr3_aa: CASSHRDRSTYEQYF
clone_size: many; j_call: TRBJ1-1; v_call: TRBV20-1; d_call: -; cdr3_nt: TGCAGCCTGACGCACGTTGTGAACACTGAAGCTTTCTTT; cdr3_aa: CSLTHVVNTEAFF
clone_size: many; j_call: TRBJ2-5; v_call: TRBV6-1; d_call: -; cdr3_nt: TGTGCCAGCAGTGGGGGTATTGGCCAAGAGACCCAGTACTTC; cdr3_aa: CASSGGIGQETQYF
clone_size: many; j_call: TRBJ1-5; v_call: TRBV4-2; d_call: -; cdr3_nt: TGTGCCAGCAGCCAAGATACGTTTAGCAATCAGCCCCAGCATTTT; cdr3_aa: CASSQDTFSNQPQHF
clone_size: -; j_call: TRBJ1-1; v_call: TRBV20-1; d_call: -; cdr3_nt: TGCAGTGCTTCTCAGACAGCAATGAACACTGAAGCTTTCTTT; cdr3_aa: CSASQTAMNTEAFF
clone_size: -; j_call: TRBJ2-5; v_call: TRBV12-3/TRBV12-4; d_call: -; cdr3_nt: TGTGCCAGCAGTTTATGGCCGACAAATCAAGAGACCCAGTACTTC; cdr3_aa: CASSLWPTNQETQYF
clone_size: -; j_call: TRBJ2-7; v_call: TRBV7-9; d_call: -; cdr3_nt: TGTGCCAGCAGCCCTTCGACTAGGGTTGACTTCTTC; cdr3_aa: CASSPSTRVDFF
clone_size: -; j_call: TRBJ1-2; v_call: TRBV30; d_call: TRBD1; cdr3_nt: TGTGCCTGGAGTACTCAGCTCGGACAGGGACATGGCTACACCTTC; cdr3_aa: CAWSTQLGQGHGYTF
clone_size: many; j_call: TRBJ2-5; v_call: TRBV7-9; d_call: TRBD1; cdr3_nt: TGTGCCAGCAGCACCCGGACAGGGGTAACGGGAGAGACCCAGTACTTC; cdr3_aa: CASSTRTGVTGETQYF
clone_size: -; j_call: TRBJ2-5; v_call: TRBV20-1; d_call: -; cdr3_nt: TGCAGTGCTAAGGCCATCACGATAGAGACCCAGTACTTC; cdr3_aa: CSAKAITIETQYF
clone_size: many; j_call: TRBJ2-7; v_call: TRBV7-9; d_call: -; cdr3_nt: TGTGCCAGCAGCTTAACGGGAGTAATCAACGAGCAGTACTTC; cdr3_aa: CASSLTGVINEQYF
clone_size: -; j_call: TRBJ1-2; v_call: TRBV13; d_call: -; cdr3_nt: TGTGCCAGCAGCCTCCGGACGGTTCGCTATGGCTACACCTTC; cdr3_aa: CASSLRTVRYGYTF
clone_size: few; j_call: TRBJ1-1; v_call: TRBV7-9; d_call: -; cdr3_nt: TGTGCCAGCAGCTTACAGGGGAGGTATGGAGCTTTCTTT; cdr3_aa: CASSLQGRYGAFF
clone_size: -; j_call: TRBJ1-2; v_call: TRBV19; d_call: TRBD1; cdr3_nt: TGTGCCAGTAGTGCCGGGACAGGGACCTATGGCTACACCTTC; cdr3_aa: CASSAGTGTYGYTF
clone_size: many; j_call: TRBJ2-5; v_call: TRBV20-1; d_call: TRBD2; cdr3_nt: TGCAGTGCTAGTGGACTAGCGGAGGATCAAGAGACCCAGTACTTC; cdr3_aa: CSASGLAEDQETQYF
clone_size: -; j_call: TRBJ2-7; v_call: TRBV24-1; d_call: TRBD2; cdr3_nt: TGTGCCACCAGTGATCCCCCAGGGGCTAGCGGGAGGGCAGACAATGAGCAGTACTTC; cdr3_aa: CATSDPPGASGRADNEQYF
clone_size: -; j_call: TRBJ2-5; v_call: TRBV10-3; d_call: TRBD1; cdr3_nt: TGTGCCATCAGTACTAAGGGACAGGGGGAGACCCAGTACTTC; cdr3_aa: CAISTKGQGETQYF
clone_size: -; j_call: TRBJ1-2; v_call: TRBV7-9; d_call: TRBD1; cdr3_nt: TGTGCCAGCAGCTTGTCCGAGACAGGGGATTCGGATGGCTACACCTTC; cdr3_aa: CASSLSETGDSDGYTF
clone_size: -; j_call: TRBJ1-1; v_call: TRBV15; d_call: TRBD1; cdr3_nt: TGTGCCACCAGCAGAGATGTCGGACAGGGGGCGACTGAAGCTTTCTTT; cdr3_aa: CATSRDVGQGATEAFF
clone_size: -; j_call: TRBJ1-2; v_call: TRBV2; d_call: -; cdr3_nt: TGTGCCAGCAGGAAAACTTCAAACTATGGCTACACCTTC; cdr3_aa: CASRKTSNYGYTF
clone_size: -; j_call: TRBJ1-2; v_call: TRBV7-9; d_call: -; cdr3_nt: TGTGCCAGCAGCTCTGACGGGGGCGGTGGCTACACCTTC; cdr3_aa: CASSSDGGGGYTF
clone_size: -; j_call: TRBJ2-7; v_call: TRBV29-1; d_call: TRBD1; cdr3_nt: TGCAGCTTAGTTGGGACAGGGTCCTACGAGCAGTACTTC; cdr3_aa: CSLVGTGSYEQYF
clone_size: once; j_call: TRBJ2-5; v_call: TRBV20-1; d_call: -; cdr3_nt: TGCAGTGCTAGAGACCTCTTAGACGGACGAAGTCAGCCCCAGTACTTC; cdr3_aa: CSARDLLDGRSQPQYF
clone_size: few; j_call: TRBJ1-2; v_call: TRBV2; d_call: TRBD1; cdr3_nt: TGTGCCACTCAACAGGGGGTGGACTATGGCTACACCTTC; cdr3_aa: CATQQGVDYGYTF
clone_size: -; j_call: TRBJ1-1; v_call: TRBV10-3; d_call: -; cdr3_nt: TGTGCCATCACCGCCCAACCACATGGGGCTGAAGCTTTCTTT; cdr3_aa: CAITAQPHGAEAFF
clone_size: -; j_call: TRBJ1-2; v_call: TRBV7-9; d_call: -; cdr3_nt: TGTGCCAGCAGCTTGTGGGCAGGGGATTTGTATGGCTACACCTTC; cdr3_aa: CASSLWAGDLYGYTF
clone_size: -; j_call: TRBJ1-2; v_call: TRBV5-1; d_call: TRBD1; cdr3_nt: TGTGCCAGCAGCTTAGACCCAGGGGGCGGCTACACCTTC; cdr3_aa: CASSLDPGGGYTF
clone_size: few; j_call: TRBJ2-5; v_call: TRBV7-9; d_call: -; cdr3_nt: TGTGCCAGCAGCTTGGGTAAAGGAGAGACCCAGTACTTC; cdr3_aa: CASSLGKGETQYF
clone_size: many; j_call: TRBJ2-3; v_call: TRBV15; d_call: -; cdr3_nt: TGTGCCACCAGCAGGAGGGCCTACACAGATACGCAGTATTTT; cdr3_aa: CATSRRAYTDTQYF
clone_size: few; j_call: TRBJ2-6; v_call: TRBV7-9; d_call: -; cdr3_nt: TGTGCCAGCAGACCGGGACACGGCTTCTCTGGGGCCAACGTCCTGACTTTC; cdr3_aa: CASRPGHGFSGANVLTF
clone_size: -; j_call: TRBJ1-6; v_call: TRBV2; d_call: -; cdr3_nt: TGTGCCAGCAGTGAGGGTAGGAATTCACCCCTCCACTTT; cdr3_aa: CASSEGRNSPLHF
clone_size: -; j_call: TRBJ2-7; v_call: TRBV9; d_call: -; cdr3_nt: TGTGCCAGCAGCGTAGGCAGGGGTGACGAGCAGTACTTC; cdr3_aa: CASSVGRGDEQYF
clone_size: few; j_call: TRBJ2-7; v_call: TRBV28; d_call: -; cdr3_nt: TGTGCCAGCAGACCCGGGCGGCAGGTCCACGAGCAGTACTTC; cdr3_aa: CASRPGRQVHEQYF
clone_size: once; j_call: TRBJ2-7; v_call: TRBV19; d_call: TRBD1; cdr3_nt: TGTGCCAGTAGCGCCCAGGGGGCTACAGGCGAGCAGTACTTC; cdr3_aa: CASSAQGATGEQYF
clone_size: -; j_call: TRBJ1-4; v_call: TRBV29-1; d_call: -; cdr3_nt: TGCAGCGTTGTGGGTCCGGGACTGTCTGAAAAACTGTTTTTT; cdr3_aa: CSVVGPGLSEKLFF
clone_size: few; j_call: TRBJ2-7; v_call: TRBV28; d_call: TRBD2; cdr3_nt: TGTGCCAGCAGTTTTAGCGGGGGTACCTACGAGCAGTACTTC; cdr3_aa: CASSFSGGTYEQYF
clone_size: few; j_call: TRBJ1-5; v_call: TRBV20-1; d_call: -; cdr3_nt: TGCAGTGCTTCTCCCGGGACCGCGAGGGGACAGCCCCAGCATTTT; cdr3_aa: CSASPGTARGQPQHF
clone_size: -; j_call: TRBJ1-1; v_call: TRBV20-1; d_call: -; cdr3_nt: TGCAGTGCTAGGGTACAGACGAACACTGAAGCTTTCTTT; cdr3_aa: CSARVQTNTEAFF
clone_size: -; j_call: TRBJ2-2; v_call: TRBV10-3; d_call: -; cdr3_nt: TGTGCCATCAGTGTACGACCGAGTGCGAACACCGGGGAGCTGTTTTTT; cdr3_aa: CAISVRPSANTGELFF